Presented here are 13 T cell receptor beta chains from one specimen sequenced in a study of T cell responses to AZD1222 COVID-19 vaccine. Some clones are missing from TCRdb's copy, which holds only in-frame ones; the method was immunoSEQ multiplex PCR. The table has 150,000 or so clones, roughly 87% seen once. The sample consisted of peripheral blood, taken 28 days after the second AZD1222 dose. The source of these receptors is an adult who received the AZD1222 COVID-19 vaccine.

The gene calls are TRBV6-2 or TRBV6-3 and TRBJ2-7; the D gene is possibly TRBD2 (5 bases). Trimming cost V 6 bases and J 2 bases, with 8 bases left between them. In germline, CDR1 is MNHEY, CDR2 SVGEGT. The CDR3 runs 12 residues. The CDR3 is CASSPEAYEQYF. CDR3 nucleotide sequence: TGTGCCAGCAGCCCGGAGGCCTACGAGCAGTACTTC.

V and J are TRBV18 and TRBJ2-5, with D possibly TRBD1 on 5 matching bases. Germline V gene lookup returns CDR1 KGHSH and CDR2 LQKENI. The CDR3 sequence is 14 residues long. The germline V and J ends were trimmed by 9 bases and 7 bases, with 21 bases remaining between them. The CDR3 DNA reads TGTGCCAGTACCGAGACAGATGGGCCAGGGACCCAGTACTTC. Translating gives CASTETDGPGTQYF.

V and J are TRBV6-5 and TRBJ1-5; unclear D gene. The V gene lost 6 bases and the J gene lost 8 bases, with 17 bases spanning the gap. This CDR3 is built from 14 residues. Per the germline V gene, CDR1 is MNHEY and CDR2 is SVGAGI. CDR3 DNA sequence: TGTGCCAGCAGCGCAGCCCGCTTTGTGGAGCCCCAGCATTTT. Translation gives CASSAARFVEPQHF.

Here the CDR3 DNA reads TGTGCCAGCAGTAGTGAGAGGGTCCAGACAAACACCATATATTTT. As protein: CASSSERVQTNTIYF. V is TRBV2 and J is TRBJ1-3; D unresolved. Between the trimmed V and J ends, which lost 5 bases and 6 bases, there was a span of 17 bases. The length of the CDR3 is 15 residues. Germline-derived CDR1 and CDR2 are SNHLY and FYNNEI. The complete variable domain, with remaining parts taken from reference TRBV2 and TRBJ1-3, reads EPEVTQTPSHQVTQMGQEVILRCVPISNHLYFYWYRQILGQKVEFLVSFYNNEISEKSEIFDDQFSVERPDGSNFTLKIRSTKLEDSAMYFCASSSERVQTNTIYFGEGSWLTVV.

The chain uses TRBV9 and TRBJ2-5; no clear D gene. This CDR3 contains 15 residues. The ends were cut back, 0 bases at V and 1 base at J, with 10 bases in the middle. The germline gives CDR1 SGDLS, CDR2 YYNGEE. The CDR3 nucleotides are TGTGCCAGCAGCGTAGCGCACGGGTTCCAAGAGACCCAGTACTTC. It codes for CASSVAHGFQETQYF.

This clone turned up a few times. V usage is TRBV29-1 and J usage is TRBJ2-7, with D perhaps given as TRBD1 or TRBD2 (5 bases each). The CDR3 is 14 amino acids. Germline-derived CDR1 and CDR2 are SQVTM and ANQGSEA. The ends were cut back, 7 bases at V and 0 bases at J, with 16 bases in the middle. The CDR3 DNA reads as TGCAGCGCTACCGGGACGTTAAGCTCCTACGAGCAGTACTTC. It translates to CSATGTLSSYEQYF.

V usage is TRBV7-9 and J usage is TRBJ1-2, with 7 bases identical to TRBD1. V was pared by 5 bases and J by 3 bases, with 9 bases of the junction left unmatched. The CDR3 spans 15 residues. CDR1 and CDR2 from the germline V gene are SEHNR and FQNEAQ (reference sequence). In nucleotides, the CDR3 is TGTGCCAGCAGCCATACCCTTACAGGGGACTATGGCTACACCTTC. Its protein is CASSHTLTGDYGYTF.

The chain is built from TRBV2 and TRBJ1-5; 9 nucleotides line up with TRBD1. The CDR3 loop spans 13 amino acids. V shed 6 bases, J shed 6 bases, and the junction held 3 bases outside the gene matches. Germline CDR1 reads SNHLY; CDR2 reads FYNNEI. CDR3 loop: CASRDRGAQPQHF. The CDR3 DNA reads TGTGCCAGCAGGGACAGGGGCGCTCAGCCCCAGCATTTT.

V and J are TRBV4-2 and TRBJ1-2, with D hard to call. CDR3 length equals 14 residues. V lost 4 bases to trimming and J lost 7 bases, with 16 bases between them. CDR1 and CDR2 (germline): LGHNA, YNFKEQ. This CDR3 is CASSREDDIGGYTF. CDR3 sequence (DNA): TGTGCCAGCAGCCGAGAAGATGATATTGGTGGCTACACCTTC.

V is TRBV6-5 and J is TRBJ1-3; 7 bases fit TRBD1. After removal of 0 bases from V and 4 bases from J, the junction contained 3 bases not matched to a gene. Germline assignment: CDR1 MNHEY and CDR2 SVGAGI. The CDR3 has 15 residues. CDR3 protein: CASSYSWTGGNTIYF. The CDR3, as DNA: TGTGCCAGCAGTTACTCCTGGACAGGAGGAAACACCATATATTTT.

The chain is built from TRBV6-2 or TRBV6-3 and TRBJ2-2; the D gene could be TRBD1 or TRBD2 (5 bases each). The CDR3 sequence is 16 residues long. Germline-derived CDR1 and CDR2 are MNHEY and SVGEGT. Trimming took off 6 bases at V and 2 bases at J, with 16 bases between the two ends. CDR3 sequence reads: CASSRRGPPNTGELFF. The DNA for the CDR3 is TGTGCCAGCAGCCGCCGGGGACCGCCAAACACCGGGGAGCTGTTTTTT.

The genes are TRBV19 and TRBJ1-2, with 10 bases identical to TRBD1. The CDR3 is 15 residues long. V lost 3 bases and J lost 2; bases outside the gene matches: 3. Germline CDR1 reads LNHDA; CDR2 reads SQIVND (reference sequence). DNA of the CDR3: TGTGCCAGTAGTATTCTGGGACAGGGGAACTATGGCTACACCTTC. Protein sequence: CASSILGQGNYGYTF.

The chain carries TRBV19 and TRBJ1-5; TRBD1 is a possible D gene (6 bases). The CDR3 is made up of 13 amino acids. V lost 4 bases and J 6 bases, leaving 10 bases between the germline ends. The germline CDR1 and CDR2 sequences are LNHDA and SQIVND (reference sequence). The CDR3 region is CASSTQQGQPQHF. In DNA, the CDR3 is TGTGCCAGTAGTACTCAACAGGGTCAGCCCCAGCATTTT.